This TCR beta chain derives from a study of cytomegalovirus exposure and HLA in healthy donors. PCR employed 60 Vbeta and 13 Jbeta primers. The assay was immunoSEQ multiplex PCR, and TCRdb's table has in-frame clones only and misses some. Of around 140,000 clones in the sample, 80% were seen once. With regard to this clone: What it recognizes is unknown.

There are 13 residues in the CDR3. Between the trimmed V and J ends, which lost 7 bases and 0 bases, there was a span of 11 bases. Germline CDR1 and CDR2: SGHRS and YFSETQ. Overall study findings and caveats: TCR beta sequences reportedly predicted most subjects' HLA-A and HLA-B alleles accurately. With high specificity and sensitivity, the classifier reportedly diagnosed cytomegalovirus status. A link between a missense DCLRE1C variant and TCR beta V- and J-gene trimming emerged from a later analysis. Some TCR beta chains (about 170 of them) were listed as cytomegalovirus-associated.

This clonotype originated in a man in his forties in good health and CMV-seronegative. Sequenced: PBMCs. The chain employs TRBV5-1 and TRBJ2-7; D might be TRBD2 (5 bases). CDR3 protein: CASGERNSYEQYF. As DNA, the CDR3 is TGCGCCAGCGGCGAGCGGAACTCCTACGAGCAGTACTTC.